These T cell receptor beta chains were read from a single sample in a study of T cell responses to AZD1222 COVID-19 vaccine. Using immunoSEQ multiplex PCR, the repertoire was profiled, and TCRdb retains in-frame clones only, with some absent. The repertoire has around 100,000 clones, roughly 88% of them found once; the top ten carry approximately 6.5%. Sequenced material: peripheral blood, taken 28 days after the second AZD1222 dose. The receptor set was obtained from an adult who received the AZD1222 COVID-19 vaccine. CDR3s include the opening cysteine and the closing phenylalanine or tryptophan. D genes are given only for firm matches. Expanded clones are given a class, and other clones once, few, many or no size at all.

cdr3_nt | cdr3_aa | j_call | clone_size | d_call | v_call
TGCGCCAGCAGCTTTTCAAATGAGCAGTTCTTC | CASSFSNEQFF | TRBJ2-1 | - | - | TRBV5-1
TGTGCCACCAGCAGTGCCGGACAGCATAGCAATCAGCCCCAGCATTTT | CATSSAGQHSNQPQHF | TRBJ1-5 | once | - | TRBV15
TGTGCCAGCACCGCTGTTTTTCCCTACGAGCAGTACTTC | CASTAVFPYEQYF | TRBJ2-7 | - | - | TRBV25-1
TGTGCCAGCAGCTTATCGACGACAGATACGCAGTATTTT | CASSLSTTDTQYF | TRBJ2-3 | - | - | TRBV5-6
TGTGCCACCAGCCCGCCACAGGGGAACACTGAAGCTTTCTTT | CATSPPQGNTEAFF | TRBJ1-1 | - | - | TRBV15
TGTGCCAGCAGCTTCGGGGCTGGGGGCAATCAGCCCCAGCATTTT | CASSFGAGGNQPQHF | TRBJ1-5 | - | - | TRBV7-9
TGTGCCAGCAGCCAAGAGACAGGTACTAATTCACCCCTCCACTTT | CASSQETGTNSPLHF | TRBJ1-6 | - | - | TRBV4-2
TGTGCCACCAGAAATTTCGGGGGGGGAGGTACTGAAGCTTTCTTT | CATRNFGGGGTEAFF | TRBJ1-1 | - | - | TRBV3-1/TRBV3-2
TGTGCCAGCAGCACAGCGACACATTTCACAGATACGCAGTATTTT | CASSTATHFTDTQYF | TRBJ2-3 | - | - | TRBV5-5
TGTCCCCCCACCACAACTAGCGGGGGGGGGTCAGATACGCAGTATTTT | CPPTTTSGGGSDTQYF | TRBJ2-3 | - | TRBD2 | TRBV15
TGTGCTACCGGCCAGCGGGGGGCCGGGGAGCTGTTTTTT | CATGQRGAGELFF | TRBJ2-2 | many | TRBD2 | TRBV3-1/TRBV3-2
TGTGCCAGCAGCTTACCGACAGGGGGCGGGTACGAGCAGTACTTC | CASSLPTGGGYEQYF | TRBJ2-7 | - | TRBD1 | TRBV7-9
TGCGCCAGCAGCTTGGAGGGCACGGGGTGGAGTGGCTACACCTTC | CASSLEGTGWSGYTF | TRBJ1-2 | - | - | TRBV5-1
TGTGCCAGCAGCGCGGGACAGGCAACTAATGAAAAACTGTTTTTT | CASSAGQATNEKLFF | TRBJ1-4 | - | TRBD1 | TRBV5-8
TGTGCCAGTAGTAGGACAGGCCCCTATGGCTACACCTTC | CASSRTGPYGYTF | TRBJ1-2 | - | TRBD1 | TRBV19
TGTGCCAGCAGCTTGTCCTCCTACGAGCAGTACTTC | CASSLSSYEQYF | TRBJ2-7 | - | - | TRBV11-2
TGTGCCAGTACTCCGACTAGCGGGTCCAATGAGCAGTTCTTC | CASTPTSGSNEQFF | TRBJ2-1 | - | TRBD2 | TRBV3-1/TRBV3-2
TGCGCCAGCAGCCAAGTCCCGGGAGGCAATTCACCCCTCCACTTT | CASSQVPGGNSPLHF | TRBJ1-6 | - | - | TRBV4-3
TGTGCCAGCAGCTTAGGACAAAGCTCCTATAATTCACCCCTCCACTTT | CASSLGQSSYNSPLHF | TRBJ1-6 | - | - | TRBV7-9
TGTGCCAGCGCCCTAGTTACCGGGAATGAGCAGTTCTTC | CASALVTGNEQFF | TRBJ2-1 | - | - | TRBV18
TGTGCCAGCAGCTTATGGGACAATCAAGAGACCCAGTACTTC | CASSLWDNQETQYF | TRBJ2-5 | - | - | TRBV13
TGTGCCAGCAGTCCCCGGGACAGCCGACACTATGGCTACACCTTC | CASSPRDSRHYGYTF | TRBJ1-2 | few | TRBD1 | TRBV6-5
TGTGCCAGCAGTGAAGGGGTATCCGGGATGTGGCAGCCCCAGCATTTT | CASSEGVSGMWQPQHF | TRBJ1-5 | once | - | TRBV6-1
TGTGCCAGCAGCCTAGGGACAGGCGCGGGGAATGAGCAGTTCTTC | CASSLGTGAGNEQFF | TRBJ2-1 | once | TRBD1 | TRBV3-1/TRBV3-2
TGCGCCAGCAGCCAAGCGTACGGACTCGCCTACGAGCAGTACTTC | CASSQAYGLAYEQYF | TRBJ2-7 | - | - | TRBV4-3
TGTGCCAGCAGCTTAGGGGTCTCTGGGGGCCACGAGCAGTACTTC | CASSLGVSGGHEQYF | TRBJ2-7 | - | - | TRBV7-9
TGTGCCAGCAGTTTACGACAGGCCAACAATGAGCAGTTCTTC | CASSLRQANNEQFF | TRBJ2-1 | - | - | TRBV28
TGTGCCAGTAGTATTAGGGACAGTCGCGGCTACACCTTC | CASSIRDSRGYTF | TRBJ1-2 | - | TRBD1 | TRBV19
TGTGCCAGCAGCTTAGGGGACAGCTTCAATCAGCCCCAGCATTTT | CASSLGDSFNQPQHF | TRBJ1-5 | few | TRBD1 | TRBV7-2
TGTGCCAGCAGCTTAGGGGGGACAGCCAAAAACATTCAGTACTTC | CASSLGGTAKNIQYF | TRBJ2-4 | - | - | TRBV7-8
TGTGCCACCAGCAGAGAAATAGGACAGGGATATGGCTACACCTTC | CATSREIGQGYGYTF | TRBJ1-2 | - | TRBD1 | TRBV15